The next 4 T cell receptor beta chains were all read from a single sample in a study of vaccination effects on CD4 cells after COVID-19. With the ViraFEST assay, the study expanded antigen-specific CD4+ T cells using viral peptide pools, then sequenced them. Following culture for about ten days, CD4+ T cells were isolated. Either the BNT162b2 or mRNA-1273 vaccine was given to participants in two doses. The assay was immunoSEQ multiplex PCR, and TCRdb's table has in-frame clones only and misses some. The data show around 65,000 clones, 55% to 85% seen once. Antigens for these TCRs are unknown. Source: CD4+ T cells from PBMCs cultured with HCoV-229E spike peptides, taken after COVID-19 vaccination. Source of these receptors: a human donor who received a COVID-19 vaccine.

The chain joins TRBV11-2 to TRBJ2-5, with TRBD2 as a possible D gene (5 bases). The CDR3 is 13 residues long. Per germline, CDR1 SGHAT and CDR2 FQNNGV. V was pared by 1 base and J by 4 bases, with 7 bases between. CDR3 sequence reads: CASSLGTRETQYF. In DNA form, the CDR3 reads TGTGCCAGCAGCTTAGGAACTAGAGAGACCCAGTACTTC.

The J gene is TRBJ2-3, the V gene TRBV5-8; 10 nucleotides line up with TRBD1. With 7 bases clipped from V and 4 bases from J, the junction kept 3 bases outside the gene matches. The CDR3 totals 13 residues. Germline assignment: CDR1 SGHTS and CDR2 YDEGEE. CDR3 DNA: TGTGCCAGCCCCGGGACAGGGGCAGATACGCAGTATTTT. Translating gives CASPGTGADTQYF. Full variable domain (outside the CDR3, taken from reference TRBV5-8 and TRBJ2-3): EAGVTQSPTHLIKTRGQQATLRCSPISGHTSVYWYQQALGLGLQFLLWYDEGEERNRGNFPPRFSGRQFPNYSSELNVNALELEDSALYLCASPGTGADTQYFGPGTRLTVL.

The rearrangement joins TRBV19 to TRBJ1-1; 8 bases align to TRBD1. In germline, CDR1 is LNHDA, CDR2 SQIVND (reference sequence). The CDR3 consists of 16 residues. Trimming at V came to 8 bases and at J to 2 bases, leaving 13 bases not matched to a gene. The DNA of the CDR3 is TGTGCCAGTCAGCAATGGGTCCAGGGGGCCAACACTGAAGCTTTCTTT. It specifies CASQQWVQGANTEAFF.

The V and J genes are TRBV18 and TRBJ2-5; D is unresolved. With 3 bases removed from V and 5 bases from J, the gap between germline ends came to 22 bases. This CDR3 spans 17 amino acids. Germline V CDR1 and CDR2: KGHSH, LQKENI. The DNA for the CDR3 is TGTGCCAGCTCACCCCAGAACGAGTGGGCAGCTCGGGAGACCCAGTACTTC. This translates into CASSPQNEWAARETQYF.